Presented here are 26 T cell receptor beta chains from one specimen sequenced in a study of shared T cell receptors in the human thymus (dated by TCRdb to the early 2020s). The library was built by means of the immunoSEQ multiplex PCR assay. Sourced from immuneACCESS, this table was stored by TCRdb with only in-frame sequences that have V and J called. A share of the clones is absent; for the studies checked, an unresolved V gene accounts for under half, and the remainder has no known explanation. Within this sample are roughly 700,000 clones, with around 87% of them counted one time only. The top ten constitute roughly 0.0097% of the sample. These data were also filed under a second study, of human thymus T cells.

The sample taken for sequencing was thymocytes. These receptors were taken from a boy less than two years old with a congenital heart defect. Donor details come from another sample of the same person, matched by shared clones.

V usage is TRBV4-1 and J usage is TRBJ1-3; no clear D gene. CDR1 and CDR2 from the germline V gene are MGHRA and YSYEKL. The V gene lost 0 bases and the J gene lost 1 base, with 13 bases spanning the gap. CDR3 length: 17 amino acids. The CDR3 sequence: CASSQDPPHGSGNTIYF. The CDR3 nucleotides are TGCGCCAGCAGCCAAGACCCCCCACACGGGTCTGGAAACACCATATATTTT.

In DNA form, the CDR3 reads TGTGCCAGCAGCCAAGCCATCCTCAGACAGGCGGTAATCGAGCAGTACTTC. This encodes CASSQAILRQAVIEQYF. The J gene is TRBJ2-7, the V gene TRBV14; maybe TRBD1 (6 bases). Trimming cost V 1 base and J 6 bases, with 22 bases left between them. The CDR3 spans 17 residues. Germline values: CDR1 SGHDN, CDR2 FVKESK.

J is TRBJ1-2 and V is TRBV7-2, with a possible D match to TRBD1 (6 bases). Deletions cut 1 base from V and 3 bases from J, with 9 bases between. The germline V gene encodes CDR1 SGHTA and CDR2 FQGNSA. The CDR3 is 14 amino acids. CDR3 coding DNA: TGTGCCAGCAGCTTAGAAGGGGGGGACTATGGCTACACCTTC. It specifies CASSLEGGDYGYTF. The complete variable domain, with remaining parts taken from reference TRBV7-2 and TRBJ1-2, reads GAGVSQSPSNKVTEKGKDVELRCDPISGHTALYWYRQSLGQGLEFLIYFQGNSAPDKSGLPSDRFSAERTGGSVSTLTIQRTQQEDSAVYLCASSLEGGDYGYTFGSGTRLTVV.

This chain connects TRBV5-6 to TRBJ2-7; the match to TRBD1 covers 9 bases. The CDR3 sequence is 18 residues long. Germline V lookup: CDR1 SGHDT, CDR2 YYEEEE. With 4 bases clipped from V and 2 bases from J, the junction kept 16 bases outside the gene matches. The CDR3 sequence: CASSHSMRRDRAPYEQYF. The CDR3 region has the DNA TGTGCCAGCAGCCATTCCATGCGCCGGGACAGGGCCCCCTACGAGCAGTACTTC.

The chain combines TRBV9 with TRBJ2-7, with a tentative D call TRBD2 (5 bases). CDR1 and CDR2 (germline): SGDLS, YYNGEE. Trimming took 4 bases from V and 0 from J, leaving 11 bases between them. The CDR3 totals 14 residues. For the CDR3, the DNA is TGTGCCAGCAGCCCCTCGGGGTCCTCCTACGAGCAGTACTTC. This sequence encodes CASSPSGSSYEQYF.

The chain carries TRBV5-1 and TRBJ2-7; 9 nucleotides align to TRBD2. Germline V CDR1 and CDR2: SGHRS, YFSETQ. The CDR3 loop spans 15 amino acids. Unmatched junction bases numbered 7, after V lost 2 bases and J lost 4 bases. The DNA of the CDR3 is TGCGCCAGCAGCTTTCGCGGGAGGGCCCGATACGAGCAGTACTTC. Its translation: CASSFRGRARYEQYF.

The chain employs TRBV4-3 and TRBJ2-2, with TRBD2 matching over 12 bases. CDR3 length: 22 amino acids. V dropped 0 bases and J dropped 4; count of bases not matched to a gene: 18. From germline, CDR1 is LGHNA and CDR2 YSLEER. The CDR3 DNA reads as TGCGCCAGCAGCCAAGAGCACAAACGGGGGCTAGCGGGAGGGCGAGGCACCGGGGAGCTGTTTTTT. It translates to CASSQEHKRGLAGGRGTGELFF.

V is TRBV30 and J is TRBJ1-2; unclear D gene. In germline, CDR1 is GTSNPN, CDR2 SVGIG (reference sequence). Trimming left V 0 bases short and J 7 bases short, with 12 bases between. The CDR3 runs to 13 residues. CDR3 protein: CAWSVTQGLGYTF. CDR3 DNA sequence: TGTGCCTGGAGTGTAACACAAGGACTTGGCTACACCTTC. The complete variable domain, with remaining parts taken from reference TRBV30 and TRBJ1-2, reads SQTIHQWPATLVQPVGSPLSLECTVEGTSNPNLYWYRQAAGRGLQLLFYSVGIGQISSEVPQNLSASRPQDRQFILSSKKLLLSDSGFYLCAWSVTQGLGYTFGSGTRLTVV.

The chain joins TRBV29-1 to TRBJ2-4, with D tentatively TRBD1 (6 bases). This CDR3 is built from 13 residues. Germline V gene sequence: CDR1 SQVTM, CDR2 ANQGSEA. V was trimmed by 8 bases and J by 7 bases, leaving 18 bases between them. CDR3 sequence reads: CSPLRDTGNIQYF. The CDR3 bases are TGCAGCCCCCTCCGGGACACAGGGAACATTCAGTACTTC.

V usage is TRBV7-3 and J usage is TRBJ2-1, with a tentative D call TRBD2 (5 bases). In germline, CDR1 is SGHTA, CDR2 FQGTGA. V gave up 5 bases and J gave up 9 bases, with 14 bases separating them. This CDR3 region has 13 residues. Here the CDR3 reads CASSPFRGSEQFF. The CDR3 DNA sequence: TGTGCCAGCAGCCCCTTTCGAGGGAGTGAGCAGTTCTTC.

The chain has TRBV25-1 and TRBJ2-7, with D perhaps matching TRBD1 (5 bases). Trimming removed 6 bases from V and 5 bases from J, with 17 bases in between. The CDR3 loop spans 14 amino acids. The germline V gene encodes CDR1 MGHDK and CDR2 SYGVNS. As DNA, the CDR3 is TGTGCCAGCAGCCCAATCAGGGTTCCCCACGAGCAGTACTTC. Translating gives CASSPIRVPHEQYF.

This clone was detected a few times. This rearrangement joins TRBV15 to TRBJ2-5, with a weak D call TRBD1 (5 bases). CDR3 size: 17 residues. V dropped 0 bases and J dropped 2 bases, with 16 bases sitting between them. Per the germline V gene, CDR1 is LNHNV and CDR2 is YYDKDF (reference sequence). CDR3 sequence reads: CATSRDRQGITQETQYF. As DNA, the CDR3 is TGTGCCACCAGCAGAGATAGGCAGGGAATTACGCAAGAGACCCAGTACTTC. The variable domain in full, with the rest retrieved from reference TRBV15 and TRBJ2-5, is DAMVIQNPRYQVTQFGKPVTLSCSQTLNHNVMYWYQQKSSQAPKLLFHYYDKDFNNEADTPDNFQSRRPNTSFCFLDIRSPGLGDTAMYLCATSRDRQGITQETQYFGPGTRLLVL.

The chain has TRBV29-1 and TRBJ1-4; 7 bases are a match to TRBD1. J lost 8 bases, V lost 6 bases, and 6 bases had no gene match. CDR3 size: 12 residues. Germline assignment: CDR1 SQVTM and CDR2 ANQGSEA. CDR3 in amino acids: CSVRDSCEKLFF. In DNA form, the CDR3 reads TGCAGCGTCCGGGACAGTTGCGAAAAACTGTTTTTT.

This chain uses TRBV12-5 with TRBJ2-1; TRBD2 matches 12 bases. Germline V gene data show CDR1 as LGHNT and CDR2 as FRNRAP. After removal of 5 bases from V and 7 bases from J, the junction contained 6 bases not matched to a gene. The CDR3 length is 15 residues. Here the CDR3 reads CASGLAGGPGNEQFF. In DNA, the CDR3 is TGTGCTAGTGGTCTAGCGGGAGGGCCGGGGAATGAGCAGTTCTTC.

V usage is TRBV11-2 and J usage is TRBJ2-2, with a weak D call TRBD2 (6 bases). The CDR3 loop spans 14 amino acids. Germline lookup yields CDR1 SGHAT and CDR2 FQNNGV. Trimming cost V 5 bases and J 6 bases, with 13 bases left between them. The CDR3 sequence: CASSRRGSAGELFF. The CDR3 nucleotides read TGTGCCAGCAGCCGCCGGGGGAGCGCCGGGGAGCTGTTTTTT.

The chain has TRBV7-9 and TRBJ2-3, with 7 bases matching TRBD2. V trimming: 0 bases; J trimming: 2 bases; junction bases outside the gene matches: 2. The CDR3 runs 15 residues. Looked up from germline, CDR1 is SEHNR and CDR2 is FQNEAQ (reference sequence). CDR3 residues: CASSLAGGDTDTQYF. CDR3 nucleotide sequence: TGTGCCAGCAGCTTAGCGGGAGGGGACACAGATACGCAGTATTTT.

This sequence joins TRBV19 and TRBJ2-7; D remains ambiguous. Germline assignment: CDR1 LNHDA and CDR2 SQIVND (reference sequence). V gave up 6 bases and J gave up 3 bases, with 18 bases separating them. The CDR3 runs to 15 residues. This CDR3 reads CASSIFLTPGYEQYF. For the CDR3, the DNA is TGTGCCAGTAGCATTTTCTTAACCCCGGGCTACGAGCAGTACTTC.

CDR3 in amino acids: CASQAGSENEKLFF. DNA of the CDR3: TGTGCCAGCCAAGCAGGAAGTGAAAATGAAAAACTGTTTTTT. The chain is built from TRBV14 and TRBJ1-4; D gene unclear. The CDR3 runs 14 residues. V was clipped by 8 bases and J by 5 bases, with 15 bases between them. Germline CDR1 and CDR2: SGHDN and FVKESK.

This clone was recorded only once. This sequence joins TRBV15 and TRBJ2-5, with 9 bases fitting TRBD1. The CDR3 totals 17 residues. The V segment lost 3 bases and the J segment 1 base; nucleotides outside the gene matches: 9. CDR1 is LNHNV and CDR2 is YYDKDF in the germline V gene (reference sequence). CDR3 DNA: TGTGCCACCAGCAGTCCGCGGGACAGGGCTTTCCAAGAGACCCAGTACTTC. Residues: CATSSPRDRAFQETQYF.

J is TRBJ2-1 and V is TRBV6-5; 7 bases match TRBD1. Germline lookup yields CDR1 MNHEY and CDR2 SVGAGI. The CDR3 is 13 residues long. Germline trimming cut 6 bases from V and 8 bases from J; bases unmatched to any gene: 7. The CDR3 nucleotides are TGTGCCAGCAGCCACGACAGGGCAGATGAGCAGTTCTTC. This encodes CASSHDRADEQFF.

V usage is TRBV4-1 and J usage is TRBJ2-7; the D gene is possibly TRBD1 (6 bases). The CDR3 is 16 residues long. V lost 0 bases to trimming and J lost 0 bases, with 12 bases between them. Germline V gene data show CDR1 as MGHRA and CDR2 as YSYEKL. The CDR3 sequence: CASSQDLGTPSYEQYF. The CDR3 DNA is TGCGCCAGCAGCCAAGATCTGGGGACACCCTCCTACGAGCAGTACTTC.

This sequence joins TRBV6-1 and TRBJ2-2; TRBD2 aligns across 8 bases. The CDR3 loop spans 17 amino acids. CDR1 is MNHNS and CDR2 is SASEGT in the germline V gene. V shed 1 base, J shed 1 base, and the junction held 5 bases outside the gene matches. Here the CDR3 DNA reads TGTGCCAGCAGTGAAGGTCAGCGGGAGTTGAACACCGGGGAGCTGTTTTTT. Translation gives CASSEGQRELNTGELFF.

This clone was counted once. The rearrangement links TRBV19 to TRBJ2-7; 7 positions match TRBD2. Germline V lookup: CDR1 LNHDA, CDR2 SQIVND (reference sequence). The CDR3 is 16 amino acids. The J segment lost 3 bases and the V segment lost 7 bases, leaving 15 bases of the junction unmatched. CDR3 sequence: CASIPRTREPFYEQYF. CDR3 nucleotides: TGTGCCAGTATCCCCCGGACTAGAGAACCTTTCTACGAGCAGTACTTC.

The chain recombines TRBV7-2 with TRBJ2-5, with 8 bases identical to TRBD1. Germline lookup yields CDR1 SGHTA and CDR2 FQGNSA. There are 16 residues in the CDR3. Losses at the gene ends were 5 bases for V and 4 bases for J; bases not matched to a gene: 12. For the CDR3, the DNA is TGTGCCAGCAGCCCATACAGGGGGGAGAGGGGAGAGACCCAGTACTTC. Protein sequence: CASSPYRGERGETQYF.

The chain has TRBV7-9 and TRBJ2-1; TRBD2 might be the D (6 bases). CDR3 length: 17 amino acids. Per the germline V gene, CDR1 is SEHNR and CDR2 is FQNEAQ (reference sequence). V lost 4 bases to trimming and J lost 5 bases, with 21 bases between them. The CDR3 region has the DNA TGTGCCAGCAGCTCCGATACGGGGGAGCAGCCCAACAATGAGCAGTTCTTC. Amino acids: CASSSDTGEQPNNEQFF.

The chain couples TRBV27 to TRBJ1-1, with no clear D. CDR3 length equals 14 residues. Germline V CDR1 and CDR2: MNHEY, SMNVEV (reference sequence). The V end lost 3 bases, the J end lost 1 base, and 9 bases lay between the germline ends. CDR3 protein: CASSFGRGNTEAFF. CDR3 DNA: TGTGCCAGCAGTTTTGGGCGGGGGAACACTGAAGCTTTCTTT.